Sequencing of this T cell receptor beta chain was carried out in a study of post-analysis software for immune sequencing data. The wider study: The courses of disease that were included comprised relapsing-remitting, secondary progressive and progressive-relapsing multiple sclerosis.

Germline V lookup: CDR1 SEHNR, CDR2 FQNEAQ (reference sequence). CDR3 length equals 11 residues. Trimming left V 4 bases short and J 4 bases short, with 2 bases between. This clonotype was seen at least ten times. Its antigen is as yet unknown. Broader study findings: When patients were compared with controls, four to six TRBV segments were more frequent, TRBV5-6, TRBV5-1 and TRBV20-1 among them.

Presence of unique molecular identifiers characterized the TCR beta cDNA libraries. TCRdb analysed the PCR reads with MiXCR anew, one entry per CDR3 protein. This sample carries some 260,000 distinct CDR3 sequences, 36% of them seen once, and the ten largest clones take roughly 4.8%. The sequenced material came from blood. The clonotype comes from a girl between 5 and 17 years old with multiple sclerosis. The V call is TRBV7-9, the J call TRBJ1-5; D not resolved. The CDR3 DNA reads as TGTGCCAGCAGCTCTAATCAGCCCCAGCATTTT. Translation gives CASSSNQPQHF.